The present T cell receptor beta chain was sequenced within a study of cytomegalovirus exposure and HLA in healthy donors. The CDR3 consists of 16 residues. Trimming removed 5 bases from V and 1 base from J; junction bases left unmatched: 10. In germline, CDR1 is MDHEN, CDR2 SYDVKM. TCRdb's copy holds only in-frame clones and misses some; the assay was immunoSEQ multiplex PCR. The top ten hold about 2.1% of the sample, which has 120,000 or so clones, 70% to 90% seen once. An approximately 130-subject validation cohort, separate from the approximately 670-subject first cohort, supplied the donors. Study-wide points: For most TCR sequences rarity was the rule, although some public TCRs occurred in many donors. Cytomegalovirus association was listed for about 160 TCR beta chains.

Comment on this clone: The antigen is unknown.

Sequencing was carried out using PBMCs. This chain uses TRBV28 with TRBJ1-1; TRBD1 matches at 7 bases. This receptor was taken from a woman aged 18 to 35 in good health and CMV-seronegative. The CDR3 DNA follows: TGTGCCAGCAGTCCCGGCTGGGACAGACAGAACACTGAAGCTTTCTTT. Translated, it gives CASSPGWDRQNTEAFF. The entire variable domain, with the rest obtained from reference TRBV28 and TRBJ1-1, is as follows: DVKVTQSSRYLVKRTGEKVFLECVQDMDHENMFWYRQDPGLGLRLIYFSYDVKMKEKGDIPEGYSVSREKKERFSLILESASTNQTSMYLCASSPGWDRQNTEAFFGQGTRLTVV.